Following are 29 T cell receptor beta chains from one sample sequenced in a study of blood T cell repertoires in COVID-19. Measured with immunoSEQ multiplex PCR; TCRdb has only the in-frame clones, and not every one. The sample contains about 330,000 clones, 85% of which appear only once. Material for sequencing was peripheral blood. Receptors originate from a human donor in a cohort sampled during active COVID-19.

V usage is TRBV5-1 and J usage is TRBJ2-1, with D unresolved. The CDR3 consists of 14 residues. V shed 0 bases and J shed 7 bases, with 11 bases lying between them. Per germline, CDR1 SGHRS and CDR2 YFSETQ. CDR3 in amino acids: CASSLVAVGNEQFF. The CDR3 DNA follows: TGCGCCAGCAGCTTGGTCGCGGTCGGGAATGAGCAGTTCTTC.

CDR3 sequence reads: CASSMASDSYEQYF. The DNA of the CDR3 is TGTGCCAGTAGTATGGCCAGCGATTCCTACGAGCAGTACTTC. V gene TRBV19 combines with J gene TRBJ2-7; D gene unclear. The CDR3 has 14 amino acids. Germline V CDR1 and CDR2: LNHDA, SQIVND (reference sequence). Between the trimmed V and J ends, which lost 3 bases and 1 base, there was a span of 10 bases.

This clone was detected only once. CDR3 loop: CASSLGQGADTQYF. The CDR3 nucleotides read TGCGCCAGCAGCCTGGGACAGGGGGCAGATACGCAGTATTTT. The chain joins TRBV5-1 to TRBJ2-3; 11 bases line up with TRBD1. In germline, CDR1 is SGHRS, CDR2 YFSETQ. Losses at the gene ends were 4 bases for V and 4 bases for J; bases not matched to a gene: 2. The CDR3 is 14 amino acids.

V is TRBV30 and J is TRBJ2-3; TRBD2 aligns across 7 bases. V lost 4 bases to trimming and J lost 8 bases; unmatched junction nucleotides: 3. Germline V gene data show CDR1 as GTSNPN and CDR2 as SVGIG (reference sequence). This CDR3 is 11 amino acids long. The CDR3 nucleotides read TGTGCCTGGACATTAGCGGGTACGCAGTATTTT. Translating it yields CAWTLAGTQYF.

This clone was counted at least ten times. This sequence joins TRBV19 and TRBJ2-1; 9 nucleotides line up with TRBD2. V trimming: 5 bases; J trimming: 12 bases; junction bases outside the gene matches: 17. CDR1 and CDR2 (germline): LNHDA, SQIVND (reference sequence). The CDR3 runs to 16 residues. As DNA, the CDR3 is TGTGCCAGTAGTCGAACACCGGGACTAGCCCCTCCCTTGCAGTTCTTC. Protein product: CASSRTPGLAPPLQFF.

The chain couples TRBV5-4 to TRBJ1-2, with D uncertain. Germline V gene sequence: CDR1 SGHNT, CDR2 YYREEE (reference sequence). Trimming took 3 bases from V and 2 from J, leaving 8 bases between them. The CDR3 sequence is 13 residues long. CDR3 nucleotide sequence: TGTGCCAGCAGCTCGTCTCGGAACTATGGCTACACCTTC. It translates to CASSSSRNYGYTF.

The chain joins TRBV5-1 to TRBJ1-1, with 7 bases aligning to TRBD1. The ends lost 5 bases at V and 0 bases at J; junction bases unmatched: 1. The germline V gene encodes CDR1 SGHRS and CDR2 YFSETQ. There are 13 residues in the CDR3. CDR3 DNA sequence: TGCGCCAGCAGGACAGGGCTGAACACTGAAGCTTTCTTT. Residues: CASRTGLNTEAFF.

The V call is TRBV19, the J call TRBJ1-2, with 7 positions matching TRBD1. The CDR3 totals 11 residues. Germline V gene lookup returns CDR1 LNHDA and CDR2 SQIVND (reference sequence). Here the CDR3 reads CAGGGAYGYTF. Here the CDR3 DNA reads TGTGCTGGAGGGGGCGCGTATGGCTACACCTTC.

The chain is built from TRBV7-9 and TRBJ2-7; weak D call: TRBD1 (5 bases). V shed 1 base and J shed 3 bases, with 13 bases lying between them. The CDR3 covers 15 residues. Germline V gene data show CDR1 as SEHNR and CDR2 as FQNEAQ (reference sequence). The CDR3 DNA sequence: TGTGCCAGCAGCTTAGTAGGGGCGTCGGACTACGAGCAGTACTTC. Protein sequence: CASSLVGASDYEQYF.

The chain employs TRBV9 and TRBJ1-2; 8 positions agree with TRBD1. The V gene end was trimmed by 0 bases and the J gene end by 4 bases; junction bases not matched to a gene: 8. The germline V gene has CDR1 SGDLS and CDR2 YYNGEE. The CDR3 is 16 residues long. This chain's CDR3 is CASSVVAGGALYGYTF. DNA of the CDR3: TGTGCCAGCAGCGTAGTGGCAGGGGGCGCCCTCTATGGCTACACCTTC.

The table lists this clone with a count of one. V is TRBV6-6 and J is TRBJ2-2; D not certain. The germline gives CDR1 MNHNY, CDR2 SVGAGI (reference sequence). The CDR3 covers 17 residues. Trimming removed 5 bases at V and 0 bases at J, with 16 bases between. CDR3 nucleotide sequence: TGTGCCAGCAGTCCACGCCTGAACAGAGCGAACACCGGGGAGCTGTTTTTT. Translated, it gives CASSPRLNRANTGELFF.

The gene calls are TRBV7-3 and TRBJ2-3, with 8 bases lining up with TRBD1. Trimming removed 5 bases from V and 2 bases from J; junction bases left unmatched: 6. The germline V gene encodes CDR1 SGHTA and CDR2 FQGTGA. This CDR3 spans 15 amino acids. The CDR3 bases are TGTGCCAGCAGCCCGGACAGGGATCTCACAGATACGCAGTATTTT. Translating it yields CASSPDRDLTDTQYF. The complete variable domain, with remaining parts taken from reference TRBV7-3 and TRBJ2-3, reads GAGVSQTPSNKVTEKGKYVELRCDPISGHTALYWYRQSLGQGPEFLIYFQGTGAADDSGLPNDRFFAVRPEGSVSTLKIQRTERGDSAVYLCASSPDRDLTDTQYFGPGTRLTVL.

This clone was seen a few times. The chain carries TRBV4-1 and TRBJ2-1; D is perhaps TRBD1 (5 bases). Germline V gene sequence: CDR1 MGHRA, CDR2 YSYEKL. Trimming pared 1 base from V and 6 bases from J, leaving 13 bases between. The CDR3 covers 15 residues. This chain's CDR3 is CASSQVETAANEQFF. CDR3 nucleotides: TGCGCCAGCAGCCAAGTAGAGACAGCAGCCAATGAGCAGTTCTTC.

This clone was observed at least ten times. The J gene is TRBJ1-1, the V gene TRBV19; D is possibly TRBD1 (5 bases). The CDR3 runs 14 residues. The V and J ends lost 7 bases and 1 base respectively, with 13 bases between them. Germline V gene sequence: CDR1 LNHDA, CDR2 SQIVND (reference sequence). As DNA, the CDR3 is TGTGCCAGTACGCGGGGCCACACGAACACTGAAGCTTTCTTT. This sequence encodes CASTRGHTNTEAFF. Filled out from reference TRBV19 and TRBJ1-1, the complete variable domain reads DGGITQSPKYLFRKEGQNVTLSCEQNLNHDAMYWYRQDPGQGLRLIYYSQIVNDFQKGDIAEGYSVSREKKESFPLTVTSAQKNPTAFYLCASTRGHTNTEAFFGQGTRLTVV.

The DNA for the CDR3 is TGCGCCAGCAGTATGAAGCGACTTACCGGGGAGCTGTTTTTT. Amino acid sequence: CASSMKRLTGELFF. V and J are TRBV10-2 and TRBJ2-2, with D unresolved. CDR3 length: 14 amino acids. V gave up 5 bases and J gave up 5 bases, with 12 bases separating them. The germline gives CDR1 WSHSY, CDR2 SAAADI.

V gene TRBV5-5 combines with J gene TRBJ2-7, with D maybe TRBD2 (6 bases). The CDR3 runs to 13 residues. Germline V gives CDR1 SGHKS, CDR2 YYEKEE (reference sequence). V was shortened by 4 bases and J by 3 bases, with 11 bases between the two germline ends. In DNA, the CDR3 is TGTGCCAGCAGCCCTGGGACTTACTACGAGCAGTACTTC. Its protein is CASSPGTYYEQYF.

This clone occurred once. This sequence joins TRBV5-4 and TRBJ1-2; no clear D gene. Trimming pared 5 bases from V and 2 bases from J, leaving 7 bases between. The CDR3 covers 12 residues. Germline assignment: CDR1 SGHNT and CDR2 YYREEE (reference sequence). CDR3 sequence (DNA): TGTGCCAGCAGGACGGAGAACTATGGCTACACCTTC. Translated, it gives CASRTENYGYTF.

The chain links TRBV2 to TRBJ2-7, with 8 bases aligning to TRBD1. In germline, CDR1 is SNHLY, CDR2 FYNNEI. The CDR3 covers 14 residues. Unmatched junction bases numbered 11, after V lost 8 bases and J lost 5 bases. The CDR3: CASSDREASHEQYF. Here the CDR3 DNA reads TGTGCCAGCTCGGACAGGGAAGCTTCCCACGAGCAGTACTTC. The full variable domain, completed using reference TRBV2 and TRBJ2-7, is EPEVTQTPSHQVTQMGQEVILRCVPISNHLYFYWYRQILGQKVEFLVSFYNNEISEKSEIFDDQFSVERPDGSNFTLKIRSTKLEDSAMYFCASSDREASHEQYFGPGTRLTVT.

J is TRBJ1-1 and V is TRBV6-2 or TRBV6-3; D gene unclear. Germline V CDR1 and CDR2: MNHEY, SVGEGT. This CDR3 is built from 16 residues. Trimming took off 2 bases at V and 1 base at J, with 14 bases between the two ends. The CDR3 coding sequence is TGTGCCAGCAGTTACCTTGTGGTTCAGTCGAACACTGAAGCTTTCTTT. It specifies CASSYLVVQSNTEAFF.

The chain carries TRBV14 and TRBJ2-2; 7 bases line up with TRBD1. The CDR3 consists of 17 residues. The germline V gene has CDR1 SGHDN and CDR2 FVKESK. V lost 2 bases to trimming and J lost 0 bases; unmatched junction nucleotides: 6. This CDR3 reads CASSQRDRLTNTGELFF. The CDR3 DNA reads as TGTGCCAGCAGCCAAAGGGACAGACTCACGAACACCGGGGAGCTGTTTTTT.

This chain uses TRBV5-4 with TRBJ2-3, with 12 bases fitting TRBD2. Germline lookup yields CDR1 SGHNT and CDR2 YYREEE (reference sequence). With 0 bases clipped from V and 2 bases from J, the junction kept 10 bases outside the gene matches. This CDR3 is built from 19 residues. The CDR3 nucleotides read TGTGCCAGCAGCTTGGGGAGGCTAGCGGGGGGGAGGACCACAGATACGCAGTATTTT. This encodes CASSLGRLAGGRTTDTQYF.

This clone was seen once. The genes are TRBV15 and TRBJ2-3; the match to TRBD2 covers 8 bases. Trimming removed 5 bases from V and 1 base from J; junction bases left unmatched: 8. Looked up from germline, CDR1 is LNHNV and CDR2 is YYDKDF (reference sequence). The CDR3 sequence is 16 residues long. CDR3 bases: TGTGCCACCAGCCGTAAGGGACTAGGGGGCACAGATACGCAGTATTTT. Translation gives CATSRKGLGGTDTQYF.

The chain links TRBV5-1 to TRBJ2-5, with 10 bases aligning to TRBD1. The CDR3 runs to 15 residues. Germline assignment: CDR1 SGHRS and CDR2 YFSETQ. V was pared by 3 bases and J by 5 bases, with 7 bases of the junction left unmatched. The CDR3 spells CASSSGQGLYETQYF. CDR3 in DNA: TGCGCCAGCAGCTCGGGACAGGGGTTATACGAGACCCAGTACTTC.

The chain recombines TRBV5-4 with TRBJ1-2; TRBD1 might be the D (5 bases). Per germline, CDR1 SGHNT and CDR2 YYREEE (reference sequence). The CDR3 runs to 14 residues. Trimming took off 2 bases at V and 4 bases at J, with 12 bases between the two ends. For the CDR3, the DNA is TGTGCCAGCAGCTTAAAGGGGAAGGGCTATGGCTACACCTTC. It encodes CASSLKGKGYGYTF. Filled out from reference TRBV5-4 and TRBJ1-2, the complete variable domain reads ETGVTQSPTHLIKTRGQQVTLRCSSQSGHNTVSWYQQALGQGPQFIFQYYREEENGRGNFPPRFSGLQFPNYSSELNVNALELDDSALYLCASSLKGKGYGYTFGSGTRLTVV.

This clone was observed once. The chain couples TRBV19 to TRBJ2-1, with a possible D match to TRBD1 (5 bases). CDR1 is LNHDA and CDR2 is SQIVND in the germline V gene (reference sequence). The CDR3 sequence is 14 residues long. V was shortened by 0 bases and J by 6 bases, with 9 bases between the two germline ends. Here the CDR3 DNA reads TGTGCCAGTAGTATAGACAGGGTTTTCAATGAGCAGTTCTTC. Translation: CASSIDRVFNEQFF.

V usage is TRBV9 and J usage is TRBJ1-2, with D unclear. Germline V gene data show CDR1 as SGDLS and CDR2 as YYNGEE. CDR3 size: 13 residues. V dropped 0 bases and J dropped 7 bases, with 10 bases sitting between them. The CDR3 bases are TGTGCCAGCAGCGTAGGCAGGCTATTTGGCTACACCTTC. This gives the protein CASSVGRLFGYTF.

V gene TRBV14 combines with J gene TRBJ1-2, with D possibly being TRBD1 (5 bases). Germline CDR1 and CDR2: SGHDN and FVKESK. V dropped 0 bases and J dropped 6 bases, with 14 bases sitting between them. This CDR3 contains 15 residues. The CDR3 here is CASSQDWGGRNGYTF. The CDR3 DNA is TGTGCCAGCAGCCAAGACTGGGGGGGGAGGAATGGCTACACCTTC. The variable domain in full, completed from reference TRBV14 and TRBJ1-2, reads EAGVTQFPSHSVIEKGQTVTLRCDPISGHDNLYWYRRVMGKEIKFLLHFVKESKQDESGMPNNRFLAERTGGTYSTLKVQPAELEDSGVYFCASSQDWGGRNGYTFGSGTRLTVV.

The chain has TRBV3-1 (or the pseudogene TRBV3-2) and TRBJ1-6, with no clear D. The V gene's germline CDR1 is LGHDT and CDR2 YNNKEL (reference sequence). The CDR3 extends over 14 amino acids. Between the trimmed V and J ends, which lost 6 bases and 13 bases, there was a span of 19 bases. Here the CDR3 reads CASRTAGVGFPLHF. In DNA form, the CDR3 reads TGTGCCAGCAGGACGGCGGGAGTGGGGTTCCCCCTCCACTTT.

The J gene is TRBJ1-4, the V gene TRBV2; D unresolved. CDR3 length equals 14 residues. V lost 6 bases and J lost 4, with 12 bases in between. Germline CDR1 SNHLY, CDR2 FYNNEI. The CDR3 bases are TGTGCCAGCAGACCCGAAGCGGGTAATGAAAAACTGTTTTTT. It translates to CASRPEAGNEKLFF.